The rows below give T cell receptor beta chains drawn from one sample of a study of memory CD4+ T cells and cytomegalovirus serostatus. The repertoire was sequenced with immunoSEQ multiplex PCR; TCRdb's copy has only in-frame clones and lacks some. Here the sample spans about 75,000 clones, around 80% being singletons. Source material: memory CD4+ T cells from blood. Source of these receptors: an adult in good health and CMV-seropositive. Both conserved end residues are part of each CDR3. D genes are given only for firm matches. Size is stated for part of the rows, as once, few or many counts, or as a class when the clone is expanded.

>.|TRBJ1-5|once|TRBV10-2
TGCGCCAGCAGTTCTCCCACTCAGCCCCAGCATTTT
CASSSPTQPQHF
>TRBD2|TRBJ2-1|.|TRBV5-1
TGCGCCAGCAGCCTGGCGCTAGCGGGACGCAATGAGCAGTTCTTC
CASSLALAGRNEQFF
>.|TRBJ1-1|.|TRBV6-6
TGTGCCAGCAGTTACTCGGGCATAGAGAACACTGAAGCTTTCTTT
CASSYSGIENTEAFF
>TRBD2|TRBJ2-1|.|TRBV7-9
TGTGCCAGCAGCAGTAGCGGGAGGGCCGGTGAGCAGTTCTTC
CASSSSGRAGEQFF
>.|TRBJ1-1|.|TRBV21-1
TGTGCCAGCAGCGATAACAGGGGGCGCGGCACTGAAGCTTTCTTT
CASSDNRGRGTEAFF
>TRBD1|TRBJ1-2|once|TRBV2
TGTGCCAGCAGTGAAGCCTGGGACAGGGATGGCTACACCTTC
CASSEAWDRDGYTF
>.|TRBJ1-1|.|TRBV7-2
TGTGCCAGCAGCTTAGTGTATAACACTGAAGCTTTCTTT
CASSLVYNTEAFF
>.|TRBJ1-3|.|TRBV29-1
TGCCGGAGGTGTACTGGAAACACCATATATTTT
CRRCTGNTIYF
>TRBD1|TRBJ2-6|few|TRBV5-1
TGCGCCAGCAGCCCCTGGGGACAGGGGGCTGCTGGGGCCAACGTCCTGACTTTC
CASSPWGQGAAGANVLTF
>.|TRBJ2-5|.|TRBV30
TGTGCCTGTTCGCGGGAGACCCAGTACTTC
CACSRETQYF
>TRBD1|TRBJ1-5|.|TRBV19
TGTGCCAGTAGCCGAGAGGGACAGAATCAGCCCCAGCATTTT
CASSREGQNQPQHF
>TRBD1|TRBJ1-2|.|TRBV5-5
TGTGCCAGCAGCTCCGGGACAGTAGGGTATGGCTACACCTTC
CASSSGTVGYGYTF
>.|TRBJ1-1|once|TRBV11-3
TGTGCCTCTAGACCCGGGGAAGGGGTAAACACTGAAGCTTTCTTT
CASRPGEGVNTEAFF
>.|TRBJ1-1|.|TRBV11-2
TGTGCCAGCAGCTTGGTGGGTTTGGGGACTGAAGCTTTCTTT
CASSLVGLGTEAFF
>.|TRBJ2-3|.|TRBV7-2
TGTGCCAGCAGCCCCGATTACGGGAGAGGCCCAGATACGCAGTATTTT
CASSPDYGRGPDTQYF
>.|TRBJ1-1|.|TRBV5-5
TGTGCCAGCAGCACGGGACCCGCCATGAACACTGAAGCTTTCTTT
CASSTGPAMNTEAFF
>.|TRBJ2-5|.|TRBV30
TGTGCCTGGAGTGTAAGGGGGGCGCGTGAGACCCAGTACTTC
CAWSVRGARETQYF
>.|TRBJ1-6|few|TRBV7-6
TGTGCCAGCAGCTCCAGTTATTCACCCCTCCACTTT
CASSSSYSPLHF